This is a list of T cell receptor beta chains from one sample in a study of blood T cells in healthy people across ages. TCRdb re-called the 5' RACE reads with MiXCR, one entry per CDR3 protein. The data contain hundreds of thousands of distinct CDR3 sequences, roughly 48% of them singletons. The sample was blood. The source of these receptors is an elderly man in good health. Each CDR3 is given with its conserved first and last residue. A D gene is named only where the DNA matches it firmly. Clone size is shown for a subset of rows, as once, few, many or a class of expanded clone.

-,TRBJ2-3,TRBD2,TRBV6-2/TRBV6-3,CASRRGLAVSTDTQYF,TGTGCCAGCAGACGGGGACTAGCGGTATCCACAGATACGCAGTATTTT
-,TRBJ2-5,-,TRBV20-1,CSAAGVDQETQYF,TGCAGTGCTGCCGGGGTGGACCAAGAGACCCAGTACTTC
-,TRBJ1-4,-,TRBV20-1,CSATRTTNEKLFF,TGCAGTGCTACTCGGACAACTAATGAAAAACTGTTTTTT
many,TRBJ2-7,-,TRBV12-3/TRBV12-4,CASSLSAGVYEQYF,TGTGCCAGCAGTTTATCCGCAGGGGTCTACGAGCAGTACTTC
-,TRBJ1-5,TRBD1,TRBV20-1,CSAETGLNQPQHF,TGCAGTGCCGAGACAGGGCTCAATCAGCCCCAGCATTTT
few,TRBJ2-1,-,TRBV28,CASGIGNEQFF,TGTGCCAGCGGGATTGGCAATGAGCAGTTCTTC
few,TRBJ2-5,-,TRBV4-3,CASSQASSCAWRETQYF,TGCGCCAGCAGCCAAGCGTCCTCTTGCGCATGGCGAGAGACCCAGTACTTC
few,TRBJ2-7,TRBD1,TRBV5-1,CASSFGQGRFPYEQYF,TGCGCCAGCAGCTTCGGACAGGGAAGATTCCCCTACGAGCAGTACTTC
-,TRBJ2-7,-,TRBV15,CATSMGERSYEQYF,TGTGCCACCAGCATGGGGGAGCGCTCCTACGAGCAGTACTTC
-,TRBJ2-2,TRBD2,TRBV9,CASSFGLAGVGTGELFF,TGTGCCAGCAGCTTTGGACTAGCGGGAGTGGGGACCGGGGAGCTGTTTTTT
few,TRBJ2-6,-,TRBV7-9,CASSPGRGSVVNVLTF,TGTGCCAGCAGCCCCGGAAGAGGGTCTGTTGTCAACGTCCTGACTTTC
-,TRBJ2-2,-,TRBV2,CASSGTPNTGELFF,TGTGCCAGTTCAGGGACACCGAACACCGGGGAGCTGTTTTTT
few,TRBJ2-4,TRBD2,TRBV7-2,CASSARLLSGGQLAKNIQYF,TGTGCCAGCAGCGCCCGCCTCCTTAGCGGGGGACAACTAGCCAAAAACATTCAGTACTTC
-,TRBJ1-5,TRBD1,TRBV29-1,CSVLGQGQGQPQHF,TGCAGCGTTCTCGGACAGGGGCAGGGTCAGCCCCAGCATTTT
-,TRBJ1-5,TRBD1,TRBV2,CASRQGASNQPQHF,TGTGCCAGCAGACAGGGGGCTAGCAATCAGCCCCAGCATTTT
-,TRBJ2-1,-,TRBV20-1,CSARDFRGTYSYNEQFF,TGCAGTGCTAGAGATTTCCGGGGGACCTACTCCTACAATGAGCAGTTCTTC
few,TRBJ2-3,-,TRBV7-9,CASSLDSPDTQYF,TGTGCCAGCAGCTTAGACTCTCCAGATACGCAGTATTTT
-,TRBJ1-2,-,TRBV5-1,CASSLQAFYGYTF,TGCGCCAGCAGCCTACAGGCCTTCTATGGCTACACCTTC
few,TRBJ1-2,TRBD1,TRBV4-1,CASSQRAGTDYGYTF,TGCGCCAGCAGCCAGAGAGCCGGGACAGACTATGGCTACACCTTC
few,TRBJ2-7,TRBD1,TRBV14,CASSQIYGTGYNEQYF,TGTGCCAGCAGCCAAATCTACGGGACAGGCTACAATGAGCAGTACTTC
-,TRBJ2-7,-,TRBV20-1,CSARLGTGSYEQYF,TGCAGTGCTAGACTGGGGACGGGGTCCTACGAGCAGTACTTC
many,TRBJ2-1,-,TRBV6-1,CASSREPSYNEQFF,TGTGCCAGCAGCCGGGAGCCCTCCTACAATGAGCAGTTCTTC
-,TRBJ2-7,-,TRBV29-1,CSVYFEDSTYEQYF,TGCAGCGTTTATTTCGAGGACTCAACCTACGAGCAGTACTTC
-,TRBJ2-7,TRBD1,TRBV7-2,CASSSRRGTGDYEQYF,TGTGCCAGCAGCTCTCGGAGAGGGACAGGGGACTACGAGCAGTACTTC
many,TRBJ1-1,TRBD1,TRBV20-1,CSAQEGAGNTEAFF,TGCAGTGCCCAAGAGGGGGCAGGGAACACTGAAGCTTTCTTT
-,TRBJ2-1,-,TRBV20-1,CSALQQGNEQFF,TGCAGTGCTCTACAACAGGGAAATGAGCAGTTCTTC
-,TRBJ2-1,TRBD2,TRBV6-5,CASSPGVGGYNEQFF,TGTGCCAGCAGCCCCGGGGTGGGAGGGTACAATGAGCAGTTCTTC
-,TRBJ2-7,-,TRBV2,CASGREGVNEQYF,TGTGCCAGCGGACGAGAAGGGGTCAATGAGCAGTACTTC
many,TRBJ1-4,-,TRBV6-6,CASCDTGGKLFF,TGTGCCAGTTGTGACACTGGGGGAAAACTGTTTTTT
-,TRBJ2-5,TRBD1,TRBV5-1,CASSGQGGSSEQYF,TGCGCCAGCAGCGGACAGGGGGGTTCTAGTGAGCAGTACTTC
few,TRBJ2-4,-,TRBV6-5,CASSDSGGWEQYF,TGTGCCAGCAGTGACTCTGGCGGTTGGGAGCAGTACTTC
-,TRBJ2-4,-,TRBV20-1,CSAAGEGAKNIQYF,TGCAGTGCTGCAGGGGAGGGAGCCAAAAACATTCAGTACTTC
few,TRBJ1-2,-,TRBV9,CASSARGPGYPYGYTF,TGTGCCAGCAGCGCGAGAGGTCCAGGCTACCCTTATGGCTACACCTTC
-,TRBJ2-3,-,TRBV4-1,CASSQDGAASTDTQYF,TGCGCCAGCAGCCAAGATGGGGCAGCGAGCACAGATACGCAGTATTTT
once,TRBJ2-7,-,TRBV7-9,CASSPSIRDYEQYF,TGTGCCAGCAGCCCGTCGATCAGGGACTACGAGCAGTACTTC
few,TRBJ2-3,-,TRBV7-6,CASSEGVGTDTQYF,TGTGCCAGCAGCGAGGGAGTTGGGACAGATACGCAGTATTTT
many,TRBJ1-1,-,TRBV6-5,CASRRGLITEAFF,TGTGCCAGCAGGCGGGGATTGATCACTGAAGCTTTCTTT
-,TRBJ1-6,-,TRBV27,CASSFDWGTSSYNSPLHF,TGTGCCAGCAGTTTCGACTGGGGAACAAGCTCCTATAATTCACCCCTCCACTTT
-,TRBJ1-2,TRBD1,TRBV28,CASSGQAYGHTF,TGTGCCAGCAGTGGACAGGCCTATGGCCACACCTTC
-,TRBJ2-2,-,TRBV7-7,CASSLDWRGDTGELFF,TGTGCTAGCAGCTTAGACTGGAGGGGAGACACCGGGGAGCTGTTTTTT
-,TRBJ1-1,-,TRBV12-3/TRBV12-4,CASIDPGRNTEAFF,TGTGCCAGCATTGATCCAGGCAGGAACACTGAAGCTTTCTTT
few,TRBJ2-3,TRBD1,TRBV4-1,CASSPRTGHTDTQYF,TGCGCCAGCAGCCCCCGGACAGGGCACACAGATACGCAGTATTTT
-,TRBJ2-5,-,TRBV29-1,CSVDRQAEAQYF,TGCAGCGTTGATCGACAGGCTGAGGCCCAGTACTTC
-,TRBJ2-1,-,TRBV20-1,CSANPADLSYNEQFF,TGCAGTGCGAACCCAGCGGACCTCTCCTACAATGAGCAGTTCTTC
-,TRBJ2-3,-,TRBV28,CASSTSFGLLNTDTQYF,TGTGCCAGCAGTACCTCGTTCGGGCTCCTAAACACAGATACGCAGTATTTT
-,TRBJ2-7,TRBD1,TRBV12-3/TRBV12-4,CASSGQDDEQYF,TGTGCCAGCAGCGGACAGGATGACGAGCAGTACTTC
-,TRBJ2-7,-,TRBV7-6,CASSPGTQTHEQYF,TGTGCCAGCAGCCCAGGGACCCAGACCCACGAGCAGTACTTC
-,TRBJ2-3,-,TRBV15,CATSSKNRWPTDTQYF,TGTGCCACCAGCAGCAAAAATAGGTGGCCCACAGATACGCAGTATTTT
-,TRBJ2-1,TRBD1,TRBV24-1,CATSDFRQGYNEQFF,TGTGCCACCAGTGATTTCCGACAGGGGTACAATGAGCAGTTCTTC
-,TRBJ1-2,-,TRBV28,CASSLSPYGYTF,TGTGCCAGCAGTTTGTCCCCTTATGGCTACACCTTC
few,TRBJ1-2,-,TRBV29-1,CSVEVGASNYGYTF,TGCAGCGTTGAAGTGGGGGCTAGTAACTATGGCTACACCTTC
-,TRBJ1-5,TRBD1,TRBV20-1,CSALHNRGVNINQPQHF,TGCAGTGCTCTACACAACAGGGGTGTAAACATTAATCAGCCCCAGCATTTT
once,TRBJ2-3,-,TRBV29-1,CSCPSGDTQYF,TGCAGCTGTCCCAGCGGAGATACGCAGTATTTT
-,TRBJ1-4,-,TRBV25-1,CASAPGLLGAEKLFF,TGTGCCAGCGCACCCGGACTCCTTGGGGCGGAAAAACTGTTTTTT